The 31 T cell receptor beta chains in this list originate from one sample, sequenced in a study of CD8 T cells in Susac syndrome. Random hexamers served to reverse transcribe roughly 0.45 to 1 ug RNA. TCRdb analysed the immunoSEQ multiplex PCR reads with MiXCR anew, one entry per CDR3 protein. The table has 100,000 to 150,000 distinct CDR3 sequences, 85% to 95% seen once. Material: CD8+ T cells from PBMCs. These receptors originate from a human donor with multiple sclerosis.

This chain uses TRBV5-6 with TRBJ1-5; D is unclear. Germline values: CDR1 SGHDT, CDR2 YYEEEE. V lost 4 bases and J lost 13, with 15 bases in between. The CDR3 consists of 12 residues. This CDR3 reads CASSQNEGEQHF. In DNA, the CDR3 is TGTGCCAGCAGCCAGAATGAAGGTGAACAGCATTTT.

The CDR3 DNA follows: TGTGCCAGCAGCGTAGAAGGGGGCGCGGAGACCCAGTACTTC. As protein: CASSVEGGAETQYF. The rearrangement uses TRBV9 and TRBJ2-5; TRBD1 agrees at 7 bases. The J segment lost 5 bases and the V segment lost 0 bases, leaving 4 bases of the junction unmatched. CDR3 size: 14 residues. Germline CDR1 is SGDLS and CDR2 is YYNGEE.

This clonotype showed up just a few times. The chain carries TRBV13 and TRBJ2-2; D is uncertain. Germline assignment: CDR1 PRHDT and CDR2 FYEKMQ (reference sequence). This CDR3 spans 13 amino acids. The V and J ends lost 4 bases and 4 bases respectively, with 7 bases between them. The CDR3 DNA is TGTGCCAGCAGCTCCGTAAGCACCGGGGAGCTGTTTTTT. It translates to CASSSVSTGELFF.

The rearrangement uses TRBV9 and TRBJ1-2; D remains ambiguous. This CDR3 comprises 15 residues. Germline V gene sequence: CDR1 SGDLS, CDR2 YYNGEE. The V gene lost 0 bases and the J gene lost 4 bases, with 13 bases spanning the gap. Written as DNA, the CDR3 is TGTGCCAGCAGCGTAGAGAGGAGGGCCGCCTATGGCTACACCTTC. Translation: CASSVERRAAYGYTF.

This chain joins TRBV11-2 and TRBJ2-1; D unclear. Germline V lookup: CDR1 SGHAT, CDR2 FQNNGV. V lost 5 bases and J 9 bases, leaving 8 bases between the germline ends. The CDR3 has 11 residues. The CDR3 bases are TGTGCCAGCAGCGCATTAGCTGAGCAGTTCTTC. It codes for CASSALAEQFF.

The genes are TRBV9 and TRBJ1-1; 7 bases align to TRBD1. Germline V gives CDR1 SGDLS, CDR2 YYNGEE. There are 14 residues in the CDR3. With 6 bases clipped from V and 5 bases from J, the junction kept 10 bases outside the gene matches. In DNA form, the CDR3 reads TGTGCCAGCACCAGAGAGGGGGCTTGGACTGAAGCTTTCTTT. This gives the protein CASTREGAWTEAFF.

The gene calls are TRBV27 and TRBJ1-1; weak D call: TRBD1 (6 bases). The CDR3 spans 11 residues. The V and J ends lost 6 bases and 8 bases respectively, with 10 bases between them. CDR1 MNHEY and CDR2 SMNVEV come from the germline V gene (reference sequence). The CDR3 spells CASSTGFEAFF. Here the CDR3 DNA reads TGTGCCAGCAGCACAGGGTTCGAAGCTTTCTTT.

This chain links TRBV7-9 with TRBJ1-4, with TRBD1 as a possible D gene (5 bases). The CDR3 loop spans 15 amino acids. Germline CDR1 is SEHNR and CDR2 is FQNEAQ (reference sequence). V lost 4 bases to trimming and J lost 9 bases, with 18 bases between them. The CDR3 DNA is TGTGCCAGCAGCTCGGTGGGGCAGGTGTTTAAAAAACTGTTTTTT. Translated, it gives CASSSVGQVFKKLFF.

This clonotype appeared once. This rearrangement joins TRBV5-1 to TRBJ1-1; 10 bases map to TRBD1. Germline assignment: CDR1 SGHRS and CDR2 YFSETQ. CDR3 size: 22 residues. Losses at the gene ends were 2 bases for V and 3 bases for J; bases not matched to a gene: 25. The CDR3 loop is CASSLNPPATPAGTGADTEAFF. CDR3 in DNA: TGCGCCAGCAGCTTAAATCCACCAGCTACGCCAGCCGGGACAGGGGCGGACACTGAAGCTTTCTTT.

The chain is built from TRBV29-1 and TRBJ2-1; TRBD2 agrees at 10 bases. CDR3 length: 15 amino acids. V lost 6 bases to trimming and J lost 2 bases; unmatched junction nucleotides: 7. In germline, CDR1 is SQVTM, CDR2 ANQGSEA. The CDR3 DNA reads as TGCAGCGTAATCCCGAGCGGGAGGGCCTACAATGAGCAGTTCTTC. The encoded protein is CSVIPSGRAYNEQFF.

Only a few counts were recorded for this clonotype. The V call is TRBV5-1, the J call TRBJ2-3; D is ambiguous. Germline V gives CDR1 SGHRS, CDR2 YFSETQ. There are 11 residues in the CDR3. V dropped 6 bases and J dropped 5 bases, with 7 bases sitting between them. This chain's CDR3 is CASTLGDTQYF. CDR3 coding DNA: TGCGCCAGCACCTTAGGAGATACGCAGTATTTT.

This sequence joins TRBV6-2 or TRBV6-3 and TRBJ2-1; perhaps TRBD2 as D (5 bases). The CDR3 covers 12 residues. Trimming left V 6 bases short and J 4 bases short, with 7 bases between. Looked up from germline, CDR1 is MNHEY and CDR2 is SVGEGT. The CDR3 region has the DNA TGTGCCAGCAGGGAGCGGTACAATGAGCAGTTCTTC. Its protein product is CASRERYNEQFF.

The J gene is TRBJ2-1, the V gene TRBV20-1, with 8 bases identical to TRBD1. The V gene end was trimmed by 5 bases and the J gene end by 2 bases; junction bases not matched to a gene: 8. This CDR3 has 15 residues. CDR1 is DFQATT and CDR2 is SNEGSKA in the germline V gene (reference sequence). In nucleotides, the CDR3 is TGCAGTGCTGCAACGGACAGGGTACCCTACAATGAGCAGTTCTTC. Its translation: CSAATDRVPYNEQFF.

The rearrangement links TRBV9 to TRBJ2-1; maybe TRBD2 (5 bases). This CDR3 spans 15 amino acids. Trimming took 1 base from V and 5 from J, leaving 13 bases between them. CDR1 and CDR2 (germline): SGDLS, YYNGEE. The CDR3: CASSVSLAQNNEQFF. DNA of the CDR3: TGTGCCAGCAGCGTAAGCCTAGCACAAAACAATGAGCAGTTCTTC.

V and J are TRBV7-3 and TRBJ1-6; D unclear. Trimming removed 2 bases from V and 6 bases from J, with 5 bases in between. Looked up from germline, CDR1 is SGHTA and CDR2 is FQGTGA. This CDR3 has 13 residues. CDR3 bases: TGTGCCAGCAGCTTATACCGTAATTCACCCCTCCACTTT. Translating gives CASSLYRNSPLHF.

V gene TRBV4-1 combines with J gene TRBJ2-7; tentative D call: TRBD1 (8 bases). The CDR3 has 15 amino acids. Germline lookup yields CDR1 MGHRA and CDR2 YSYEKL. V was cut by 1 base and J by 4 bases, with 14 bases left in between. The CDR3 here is CASSQVDRGGYEQYF. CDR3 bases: TGCGCCAGCAGCCAAGTTGACAGGGGAGGGTACGAGCAGTACTTC.

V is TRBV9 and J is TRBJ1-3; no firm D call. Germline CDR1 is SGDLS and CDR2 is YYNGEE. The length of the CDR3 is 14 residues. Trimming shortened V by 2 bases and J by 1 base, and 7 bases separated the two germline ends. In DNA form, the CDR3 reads TGTGCCAGCAGCGTTCCCGATTCTGGAAACACCATATATTTT. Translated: CASSVPDSGNTIYF.

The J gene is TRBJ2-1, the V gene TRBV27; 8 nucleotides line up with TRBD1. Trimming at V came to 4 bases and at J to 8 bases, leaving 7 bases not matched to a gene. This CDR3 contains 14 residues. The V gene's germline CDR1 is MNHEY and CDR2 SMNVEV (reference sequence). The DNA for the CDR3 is TGTGCCAGCAGTTACGGACAGGGTTGGTATGAGCAGTTCTTC. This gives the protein CASSYGQGWYEQFF.

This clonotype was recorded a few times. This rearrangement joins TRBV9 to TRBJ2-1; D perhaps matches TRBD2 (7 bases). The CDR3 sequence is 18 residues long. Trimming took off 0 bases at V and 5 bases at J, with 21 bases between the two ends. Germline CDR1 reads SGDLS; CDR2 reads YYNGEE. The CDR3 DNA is TGTGCCAGCAGCGTAGGAGGGGGGCCAGCGGGAAGGAACAATGAGCAGTTCTTC. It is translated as CASSVGGGPAGRNNEQFF.

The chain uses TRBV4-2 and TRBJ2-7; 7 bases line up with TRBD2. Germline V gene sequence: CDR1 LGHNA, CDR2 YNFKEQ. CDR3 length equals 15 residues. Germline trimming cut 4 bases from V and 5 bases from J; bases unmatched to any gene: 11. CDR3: CASSLLAGAVHEQYV. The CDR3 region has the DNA TGTGCCAGCAGCCTTCTGGCGGGAGCGGTCCACGAGCAGTACGTC.

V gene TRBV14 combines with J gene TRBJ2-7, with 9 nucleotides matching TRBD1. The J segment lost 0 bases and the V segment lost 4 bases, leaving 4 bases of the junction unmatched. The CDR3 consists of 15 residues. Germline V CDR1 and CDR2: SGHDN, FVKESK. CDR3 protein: CASSRDRDNSYEQYF. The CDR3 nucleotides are TGTGCCAGCAGCCGGGACAGGGACAACTCCTACGAGCAGTACTTC.

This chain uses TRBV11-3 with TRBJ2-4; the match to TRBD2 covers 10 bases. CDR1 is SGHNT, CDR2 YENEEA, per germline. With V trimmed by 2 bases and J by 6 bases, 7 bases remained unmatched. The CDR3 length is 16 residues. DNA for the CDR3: TGTGCCAGCAGCTTAAGGGCTAGCGGGAGTCGAAACATTCAGTACTTC. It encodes CASSLRASGSRNIQYF.

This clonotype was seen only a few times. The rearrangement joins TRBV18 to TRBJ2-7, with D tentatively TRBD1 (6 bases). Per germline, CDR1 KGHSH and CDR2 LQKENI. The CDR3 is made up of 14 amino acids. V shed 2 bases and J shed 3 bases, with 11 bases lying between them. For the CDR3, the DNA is TGTGCCAGCTCACCAGGGCAGGGGAACTACGAGCAGTACTTC. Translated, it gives CASSPGQGNYEQYF.

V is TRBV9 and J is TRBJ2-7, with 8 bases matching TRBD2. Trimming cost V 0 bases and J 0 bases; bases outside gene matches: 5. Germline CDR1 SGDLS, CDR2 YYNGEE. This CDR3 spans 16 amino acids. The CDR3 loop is CASSVEGGGNSYEQYF. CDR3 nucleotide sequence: TGTGCCAGCAGCGTAGAGGGCGGGGGGAACTCCTACGAGCAGTACTTC.

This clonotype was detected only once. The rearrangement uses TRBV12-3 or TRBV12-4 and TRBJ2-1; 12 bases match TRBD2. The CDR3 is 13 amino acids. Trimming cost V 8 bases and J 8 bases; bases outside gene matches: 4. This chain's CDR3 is CASRTSGIYEQFF. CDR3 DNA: TGTGCCAGCCGGACTAGCGGGATCTATGAGCAGTTCTTC.

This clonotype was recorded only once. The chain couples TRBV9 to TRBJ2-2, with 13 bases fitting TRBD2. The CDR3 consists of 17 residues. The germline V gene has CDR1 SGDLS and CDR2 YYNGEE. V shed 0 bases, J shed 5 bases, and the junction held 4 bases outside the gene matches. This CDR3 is CASSVALAGGRTGELFF. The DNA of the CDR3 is TGTGCCAGCAGCGTAGCACTAGCGGGGGGGCGAACCGGGGAGCTGTTTTTT. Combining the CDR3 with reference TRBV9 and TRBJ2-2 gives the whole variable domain DSGVTQTPKHLITATGQRVTLRCSPRSGDLSVYWYQQSLDQGLQFLIQYYNGEERAKGNILERFSAQQFPDLHSELNLSSLELGDSALYFCASSVALAGGRTGELFFGEGSRLTVL.

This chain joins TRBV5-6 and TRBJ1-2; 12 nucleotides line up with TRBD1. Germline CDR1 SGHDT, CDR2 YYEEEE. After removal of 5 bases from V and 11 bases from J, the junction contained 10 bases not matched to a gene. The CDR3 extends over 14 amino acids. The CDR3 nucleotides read TGTGCCAGCAGTCCCGGGACAGGGGGCATTGGGTACACCTTC. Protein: CASSPGTGGIGYTF.

The CDR3 here is CASSYAESSYGYTF. CDR3 bases: TGTGCCAGCTCCTACGCGGAGTCTAGCTATGGCTACACCTTC. V gene TRBV6-2 or TRBV6-3 combines with J gene TRBJ1-2, with D unclear. This CDR3 has 14 residues. Germline assignment: CDR1 MNHEY and CDR2 SVGEGT. Trimming removed 8 bases from V and 4 bases from J, with 17 bases in between.

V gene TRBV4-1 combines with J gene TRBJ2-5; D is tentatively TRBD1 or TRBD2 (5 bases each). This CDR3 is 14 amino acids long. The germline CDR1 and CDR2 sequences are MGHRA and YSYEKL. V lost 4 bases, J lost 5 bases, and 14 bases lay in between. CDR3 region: CASSPLPGRETQYF. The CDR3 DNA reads TGCGCCAGCAGCCCCCTACCGGGGCGTGAGACCCAGTACTTC.

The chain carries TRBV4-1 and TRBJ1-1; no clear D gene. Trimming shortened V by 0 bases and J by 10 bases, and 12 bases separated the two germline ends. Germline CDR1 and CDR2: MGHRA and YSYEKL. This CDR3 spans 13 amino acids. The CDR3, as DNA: TGCGCCAGCAGCCAAGATATCGGGGTTAGAGCTTTCTTT. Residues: CASSQDIGVRAFF.

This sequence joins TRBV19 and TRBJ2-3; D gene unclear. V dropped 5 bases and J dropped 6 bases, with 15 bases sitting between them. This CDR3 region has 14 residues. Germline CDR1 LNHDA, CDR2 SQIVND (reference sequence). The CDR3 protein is CASSFVLRPDTQYF. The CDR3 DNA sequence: TGTGCCAGTAGTTTTGTTTTGCGGCCGGATACGCAGTATTTT. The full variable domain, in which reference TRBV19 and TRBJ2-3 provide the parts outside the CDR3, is DGGITQSPKYLFRKEGQNVTLSCEQNLNHDAMYWYRQDPGQGLRLIYYSQIVNDFQKGDIAEGYSVSREKKESFPLTVTSAQKNPTAFYLCASSFVLRPDTQYFGPGTRLTVL.